These 21 T cell receptor beta chains originate from one sample sequenced in a study of blood T cell repertoires in COVID-19. Produced via immunoSEQ multiplex PCR; TCRdb's table is partial and in-frame only. The sample lists under 300,000 clones, about 85% occurring once. The sample consisted of peripheral blood. These receptors were obtained from a man younger than 35 with active or convalescent COVID-19.

This chain uses TRBV19 with TRBJ2-3; no firm D call. CDR3 length equals 11 residues. CDR1 and CDR2 from the germline V gene are LNHDA and SQIVND (reference sequence). Trimming removed 9 bases from V and 2 bases from J, with 6 bases in between. CDR3 bases: TGTGCCAGCCAGTTCACAGATACGCAGTATTTT. This sequence encodes CASQFTDTQYF.

This clone appeared a few times. The chain employs TRBV6-1 and TRBJ2-3; 13 bases agree with TRBD2. This CDR3 region has 15 residues. The J segment lost 4 bases and the V segment lost 3 bases, leaving 1 base of the junction unmatched. Germline-derived CDR1 and CDR2 are MNHNS and SASEGT. CDR3 bases: TGTGCCAGCAGTGAGGGACTAGCGGGGTCAGATACGCAGTATTTT. Translating gives CASSEGLAGSDTQYF.

This clone came up once. The V gene is TRBV15, the J gene TRBJ1-5, with a possible D match to TRBD1 (6 bases). CDR1 LNHNV and CDR2 YYDKDF come from the germline V gene (reference sequence). This CDR3 is built from 15 residues. Trimming cost V 5 bases and J 9 bases, with 20 bases left between them. The CDR3 region has the DNA TGTGCCACCAGCGAAGGGGGGGGATACCCCTCGCCCCAGCATTTT. Amino acids: CATSEGGGYPSPQHF. The full variable domain, rest sourced from reference TRBV15 and TRBJ1-5, is DAMVIQNPRYQVTQFGKPVTLSCSQTLNHNVMYWYQQKSSQAPKLLFHYYDKDFNNEADTPDNFQSRRPNTSFCFLDIRSPGLGDTAMYLCATSEGGGYPSPQHFGDGTRLSIL.

This rearrangement joins TRBV7-2 to TRBJ2-1; 13 nucleotides agree with TRBD2. Germline assignment: CDR1 SGHTA and CDR2 FQGNSA. With V trimmed by 4 bases and J by 1 base, 10 bases remained unmatched. CDR3 size: 19 residues. The CDR3 DNA reads as TGTGCCAGCAGCTCCTGGACTAGCGGGGGCCGGATTTCCTACAATGAGCAGTTCTTC. It specifies CASSSWTSGGRISYNEQFF.

DNA for the CDR3: TGTGCCAGCAGTGAAGCGGTCAGGGCAGTCGGGCCCTACGAAAAACTGTTTTTT. Translating gives CASSEAVRAVGPYEKLFF. This chain links TRBV2 with TRBJ1-4; tentative D call: TRBD1 (5 bases). V lost 0 bases and J lost 8, with 22 bases in between. Per germline, CDR1 SNHLY and CDR2 FYNNEI. CDR3 length: 18 amino acids.

The chain combines TRBV30 with TRBJ1-6, with 7 bases aligning to TRBD1. The CDR3 totals 15 residues. Germline V CDR1 and CDR2: GTSNPN, SVGIG (reference sequence). The V and J ends lost 2 bases and 4 bases, in that order; junction bases with no gene match: 5. The CDR3 region has the DNA TGTGCCTGGAGTTCCGGGACAGTGTATAATTCACCCCTCCACTTT. Residues: CAWSSGTVYNSPLHF.

This chain uses TRBV5-1 with TRBJ1-4, with TRBD1 as a possible D gene (6 bases). The CDR3 spans 15 residues. Germline V lookup: CDR1 SGHRS, CDR2 YFSETQ. The V gene lost 4 bases and the J gene lost 4 bases, with 14 bases spanning the gap. This CDR3 is CASSPRRGSNEKLFF. CDR3 coding DNA: TGCGCCAGCAGCCCCCGCAGGGGCAGTAATGAAAAACTGTTTTTT.

The gene calls are TRBV5-5 and TRBJ1-2; D not certain. Germline values: CDR1 SGHKS, CDR2 YYEKEE (reference sequence). CDR3 length: 11 residues. Trimming took 3 bases from V and 5 from J, leaving 5 bases between them. The CDR3 DNA is TGTGCCAGCAGCTGGGCATATGGCTACACCTTC. Translation gives CASSWAYGYTF.

The V gene is TRBV5-4, the J gene TRBJ1-1; possibly TRBD1 for D (5 bases). The CDR3 spans 14 residues. Germline V gene data show CDR1 as SGHNT and CDR2 as YYREEE (reference sequence). V was shortened by 2 bases and J by 3 bases, with 11 bases between the two germline ends. CDR3 sequence reads: CASSFQGRDTEAFF. CDR3 nucleotide sequence: TGTGCCAGCAGCTTCCAGGGAAGGGACACTGAAGCTTTCTTT.

The chain employs TRBV11-3 and TRBJ1-2; D uncertain. Trimming took off 3 bases at V and 8 bases at J, with 10 bases between the two ends. Germline V CDR1 and CDR2: SGHNT, YENEEA. This CDR3 has 12 residues. CDR3 sequence (DNA): TGTGCCAGCAGCTTCGGGGATAGCGGCTACACCTTC. Protein sequence: CASSFGDSGYTF.

The rearrangement joins TRBV15 to TRBJ1-1; D gene uncertain. In germline, CDR1 is LNHNV, CDR2 YYDKDF (reference sequence). The CDR3 length is 13 residues. Trimming stripped 0 bases from V and 4 bases from J, with 6 bases between. Here the CDR3 DNA reads TGTGCCACCAGCAGAGAGCAGGCCACTGAAGCTTTCTTT. It yields the protein CATSREQATEAFF.

Only one count was recorded for this clone. The V gene is TRBV4-3, the J gene TRBJ2-3; D is perhaps TRBD2 (6 bases). The germline gives CDR1 LGHNA, CDR2 YSLEER. The CDR3 is made up of 14 amino acids. The V end was cut by 0 bases, the J end by 5 bases, with 9 bases between. CDR3 nucleotides: TGCGCCAGCAGCCAAGAGGGAGCGGGAGATACGCAGTATTTT. This sequence encodes CASSQEGAGDTQYF.

The chain combines TRBV20-1 with TRBJ2-7; D call uncertain. The V and J ends lost 7 bases and 3 bases respectively, with 10 bases between them. CDR1 is DFQATT, CDR2 SNEGSKA, per germline (reference sequence). The CDR3 sequence is 11 residues long. For the CDR3, the DNA is TGCAGTGTTAGTTACGGCTACGAGCAGTACTTC. It encodes CSVSYGYEQYF.

This chain connects TRBV11-1 to TRBJ1-1; D gene uncertain. Trimming removed 10 bases from V and 0 bases from J, with 9 bases in between. The CDR3 covers 12 residues. CDR1 is SGHAT and CDR2 is FQDESV in the germline V gene (reference sequence). In DNA, the CDR3 is TGTGCCACCACAGCCATGAACACTGAAGCTTTCTTT. This translates into CATTAMNTEAFF.

This chain links TRBV14 with TRBJ2-1; D is perhaps TRBD1 (6 bases). V dropped 3 bases and J dropped 4 bases, with 16 bases sitting between them. CDR1 SGHDN and CDR2 FVKESK come from the germline V gene. CDR3 length equals 16 residues. Written as DNA, the CDR3 is TGTGCCAGCAGCCAGGGGGCGAGGGCCCTTTACAATGAGCAGTTCTTC. It is translated as CASSQGARALYNEQFF. The full variable domain, in which reference TRBV14 and TRBJ2-1 provide the parts outside the CDR3, is EAGVTQFPSHSVIEKGQTVTLRCDPISGHDNLYWYRRVMGKEIKFLLHFVKESKQDESGMPNNRFLAERTGGTYSTLKVQPAELEDSGVYFCASSQGARALYNEQFFGPGTRLTVL.

This chain uses TRBV24-1 with TRBJ1-5, with 7 bases that match TRBD1. This CDR3 has 12 amino acids. Germline V gene lookup returns CDR1 KGHDR and CDR2 SFDVKD. Trimming at V came to 8 bases and at J to 5 bases, leaving 2 bases not matched to a gene. Here the CDR3 reads CATNTGDQPQHF. As DNA, the CDR3 is TGTGCCACCAATACAGGGGATCAGCCCCAGCATTTT.

The chain carries TRBV2 and TRBJ2-7, with D maybe TRBD1 (7 bases). The germline gives CDR1 SNHLY, CDR2 FYNNEI. Trimming shortened V by 5 bases and J by 4 bases, and 18 bases separated the two germline ends. The CDR3 has 15 amino acids. The CDR3 nucleotides read TGTGCCAGCAGTAGTTTTTTGACAGGGACTTACGAGCAGTACTTC. Translation: CASSSFLTGTYEQYF.

DNA for the CDR3: TGTGCCAGTGACCAAGGGACAGTTGCCCATGGCTACACCTTC. It codes for CASDQGTVAHGYTF. The V gene is TRBV2, the J gene TRBJ1-2; 7 positions agree with TRBD1. Unmatched junction bases numbered 13, after V lost 9 bases and J lost 6 bases. Germline CDR1 and CDR2: SNHLY and FYNNEI. The CDR3 runs to 14 residues.

The chain uses TRBV7-6 and TRBJ1-2; 9 bases are shared with TRBD1. Per germline, CDR1 SGHVS and CDR2 FNYEAQ. CDR3 length equals 16 residues. V shed 1 base and J 3 bases; nucleotides not matched to a gene: 6. The DNA for the CDR3 is TGTGCCAGCAGCTTAGACCATACAGGGGGCTACTATGGCTACACCTTC. This translates into CASSLDHTGGYYGYTF.

The V call is TRBV19, the J call TRBJ2-2; 7 nucleotides match TRBD1. V dropped 8 bases and J dropped 5; count of bases not matched to a gene: 5. The CDR3 loop spans 13 amino acids. CDR1 LNHDA and CDR2 SQIVND come from the germline V gene (reference sequence). CDR3 protein: CASHRGPTGELFF. The CDR3 region has the DNA TGTGCCAGTCACAGGGGCCCAACCGGGGAGCTGTTTTTT. Full variable domain (remainder filled in from reference TRBV19 and TRBJ2-2): DGGITQSPKYLFRKEGQNVTLSCEQNLNHDAMYWYRQDPGQGLRLIYYSQIVNDFQKGDIAEGYSVSREKKESFPLTVTSAQKNPTAFYLCASHRGPTGELFFGEGSRLTVL.

This clone has a single count. This sequence joins TRBV19 and TRBJ1-3; 7 bases match TRBD1. The CDR3 loop spans 16 amino acids. Trimming cost V 5 bases and J 0 bases; bases outside gene matches: 7. Germline V gene lookup returns CDR1 LNHDA and CDR2 SQIVND (reference sequence). The CDR3 spells CASSLTGPPSGNTIYF. In DNA form, the CDR3 reads TGTGCCAGTAGTTTGACAGGGCCCCCCTCTGGAAACACCATATATTTT.